The next 6 T cell receptor beta chains were all read from a single sample in a study of blood T cell repertoires in COVID-19. Profiling relied on immunoSEQ multiplex PCR, and the TCRdb table lists in-frame clones only, not all of them. Here the sample spans 400,000 to 500,000 clones, roughly 89% being singletons. What was sequenced was peripheral blood. The receptors originated from a woman aged 25 to 39 with active or convalescent COVID-19.

J is TRBJ2-1 and V is TRBV5-1, with TRBD2 identical over 7 bases. Germline lookup yields CDR1 SGHRS and CDR2 YFSETQ. This CDR3 contains 17 residues. The V and J ends lost 4 bases and 1 base, in that order; junction bases with no gene match: 11. The CDR3 loop is CASSPGGLAASYNEQFF. The CDR3 nucleotides read TGCGCCAGCAGCCCGGGAGGCCTAGCGGCATCCTACAATGAGCAGTTCTTC.

CDR3 nucleotide sequence: TGTGCCAGCAGCTTAAGCGGGCCGTCCCGCCACGAGCAGTTCTTC. Translation: CASSLSGPSRHEQFF. The genes are TRBV7-6 and TRBJ2-1; maybe TRBD2 (6 bases). This CDR3 has 15 amino acids. The V end lost 2 bases, the J end lost 10 bases, and 18 bases lay between the germline ends. Germline lookup yields CDR1 SGHVS and CDR2 FNYEAQ.

This clone was counted a single time. This chain joins TRBV19 and TRBJ2-1, with D uncertain. This CDR3 spans 14 amino acids. Per the germline V gene, CDR1 is LNHDA and CDR2 is SQIVND (reference sequence). The ends were cut back, 5 bases at V and 7 bases at J, with 15 bases in the middle. This chain's CDR3 is CASSPTVAKNEQFF. As DNA, the CDR3 is TGTGCCAGTAGTCCCACGGTTGCAAAAAATGAGCAGTTCTTC. The full variable domain, with the rest looked up from reference TRBV19 and TRBJ2-1, is DGGITQSPKYLFRKEGQNVTLSCEQNLNHDAMYWYRQDPGQGLRLIYYSQIVNDFQKGDIAEGYSVSREKKESFPLTVTSAQKNPTAFYLCASSPTVAKNEQFFGPGTRLTVL.

The chain joins TRBV21-1 to TRBJ2-3; TRBD1, the table's D call, lacks a check against the DNA. TRBV21-1 is a pseudogene. CDR3 length equals 14 residues. CDR3 residues: CATGNNRGADTQYF. The CDR3 DNA is TGTGCCACCGGGAACAACAGGGGTGCAGATACGCAGTATTTT.

This rearrangement joins TRBV2 to TRBJ1-2; 9 positions agree with TRBD1. Germline trimming cut 6 bases from V and 2 bases from J; bases unmatched to any gene: 7. The CDR3 sequence is 15 residues long. The germline V gene has CDR1 SNHLY and CDR2 FYNNEI. CDR3 bases: TGTGCCAGCAGCCCACAGGGGGCTCTAAACTATGGCTACACCTTC. This encodes CASSPQGALNYGYTF.

This chain uses TRBV3-1 (or the pseudogene TRBV3-2) with TRBJ2-5; the D is unclear. This CDR3 region has 15 residues. Trimming cost V 1 base and J 2 bases, with 11 bases left between them. CDR1 and CDR2 (germline): LGHDT, YNNKEL (reference sequence). The chain's CDR3 is CASSQVSAGQETQYF. CDR3 DNA: TGTGCCAGCAGCCAAGTGTCCGCAGGTCAAGAGACCCAGTACTTC.